The entry that follows covers one T cell receptor (beta chain) sequence. The target antigen is unknown. This CDR3 contains 14 residues. V dropped 8 bases and J dropped 5; count of bases not matched to a gene: 9. Germline V gene lookup returns CDR1 SGHTA and CDR2 FQGNSA. The data derive from a study of T cell repertoires in cytomegalovirus infection. Study background: Matching HLA type and CMV infection were both indicated by public TCR beta signatures. Study conclusions and caveats: The ex vivo response showed dominance by HLA-C-restricted CMV-specific TCR beta clonotypes. People with CMV and the relevant HLA were identified by cumulative public TCR beta family frequency.

Each CDR3 protein is one row after TCRdb ran MiXCR on the reads. The table shows about 890,000 distinct CDR3 sequences, with under 40% occurring only once. The receptor's source is a human donor in good health (CMV status not recorded). Some clones in this sample may be carry-over from other donors' samples. The chain links TRBV7-2 to TRBJ1-5; 7 nucleotides match TRBD1. The source material was cultured CD8+ T cells from PBMCs, sampled from culture after CMV antigen stimulation. In DNA, the CDR3 is TGTGCCAGCTTAGGAGTAGGGGGCTATCAGCCCCAGCATTTT. Translation: CASLGVGGYQPQHF.